This is a list of T cell receptor beta chains from one sample in a study of type 1 and type 2 diabetes patients. TCRdb independently ran MiXCR on the multiplex PCR reads; one entry per CDR3 protein. The table lists about 250,000 distinct CDR3 sequences, roughly 50% of them singletons. Sequenced sample: peripheral blood mononuclear cells (PBMCs). Every receptor here comes from a man between 18 and 29 years old with type 2 diabetes. Both conserved end residues are part of each CDR3.

v_gene,j_gene,len,CDR3aa
TRBV6-6,TRBJ1-1,16,CASSEPGRTKNTEAFF
TRBV20-1,TRBJ2-7,13,CSAIGQNSYEQYF
TRBV10-2,TRBJ2-7,13,CASSELGSYEQYF
TRBV10-3,TRBJ1-1,18,CAISATGGCPTPNTEAFF
TRBV4-1,TRBJ1-2,15,CASSPTGQGNHGYTF
TRBV5-1,TRBJ2-7,14,CASSLKGPSYEQYF
TRBV12-3/TRBV12-4,TRBJ1-6,16,CASSATASSYNSPLHF
TRBV25-1,TRBJ1-2,15,CASSDPGTGMYGYTF
TRBV6-5,TRBJ2-2,14,CASRTDAVTGELFF
TRBV28,TRBJ2-1,13,CASSSDRGAEQFF
TRBV30,TRBJ1-1,11,CAWSETTEAFF
TRBV18,TRBJ1-1,13,CASSPPQNTEAFF
TRBV19,TRBJ2-3,13,CASSIQGSDTQYF
TRBV2,TRBJ2-7,16,CASSEATGPYPWEQYF
TRBV30,TRBJ1-1,13,CASQGVSNTKAFF
TRBV10-3,TRBJ2-1,14,CAISDLAGGYEQFF
TRBV20-1,TRBJ2-2,16,CSAREAGQANTGELFF
TRBV12-3/TRBV12-4,TRBJ1-6,14,CASSPGRVNSPLHF
TRBV9,TRBJ2-3,17,CASSVEQSQSSTDTQYF
TRBV7-3,TRBJ1-2,13,CASSLPGYYGYTF
TRBV20-1,TRBJ1-5,17,CSARDSGRAGINQPQHF
TRBV19,TRBJ1-4,12,CASGRANEKLFF
TRBV7-6,TRBJ1-6,18,CASSPRQGRRTYNSPLHF
TRBV7-6,TRBJ2-7,14,CASSSAGQRNEQYF
TRBV20-1,TRBJ2-7,13,CSASGPAGYEQYF
TRBV19,TRBJ1-1,15,CASSRTGQGGTEAFF
TRBV6-5,TRBJ1-2,13,CASKRTRNYGYTF
TRBV6-5,TRBJ2-7,13,CASSFGQRYEQYF
TRBV15,TRBJ2-1,12,CATSLGVDEQFF
TRBV12-3/TRBV12-4,TRBJ2-1,11,CASSSGQGQFF
TRBV2,TRBJ2-5,12,CASRGVGETQYF
TRBV7-6,TRBJ1-1,15,CASSLPRDGNTEAFF
TRBV28,TRBJ2-1,15,CASSLKVGWYNEQFF
TRBV13,TRBJ1-2,17,CASSLAETGSSGYGYTF
TRBV12-5,TRBJ1-1,13,CASGFSVGFEAFF
TRBV20-1,TRBJ2-3,15,CSAGLAGVKADTQYF
TRBV7-8,TRBJ2-7,14,CASSERWDGGEQYF
TRBV25-1,TRBJ2-2,14,CASSVHGNTGELFF
TRBV5-8,TRBJ2-7,15,CASSFRYGGAYEQYF
TRBV13,TRBJ2-7,12,CASSLGAGKQYF
TRBV6-5,TRBJ2-7,14,CASSLGGGNYEQYF
TRBV25-1,TRBJ2-7,14,CASSDAAESYEQYF
TRBV9,TRBJ2-5,12,CASSVNQETQYF
TRBV20-1,TRBJ2-3,15,CSASDIAGPADTQYF
TRBV6-5,TRBJ1-2,10,CARQEGGYTF
TRBV27,TRBJ2-7,13,CASSRRGGYEQYF
TRBV19,TRBJ2-3,15,CASRGRRHNTDTQYF
TRBV2,TRBJ2-2,13,CANLGQIAGELFF
TRBV10-1,TRBJ1-1,11,CASRGGGTAFF
TRBV2,TRBJ1-2,15,CASSARQGGPYGYTF
TRBV12-5,TRBJ2-2,16,CASGLYFGTETGELFF
TRBV28,TRBJ1-2,15,CASSPWTGRSYGYTF